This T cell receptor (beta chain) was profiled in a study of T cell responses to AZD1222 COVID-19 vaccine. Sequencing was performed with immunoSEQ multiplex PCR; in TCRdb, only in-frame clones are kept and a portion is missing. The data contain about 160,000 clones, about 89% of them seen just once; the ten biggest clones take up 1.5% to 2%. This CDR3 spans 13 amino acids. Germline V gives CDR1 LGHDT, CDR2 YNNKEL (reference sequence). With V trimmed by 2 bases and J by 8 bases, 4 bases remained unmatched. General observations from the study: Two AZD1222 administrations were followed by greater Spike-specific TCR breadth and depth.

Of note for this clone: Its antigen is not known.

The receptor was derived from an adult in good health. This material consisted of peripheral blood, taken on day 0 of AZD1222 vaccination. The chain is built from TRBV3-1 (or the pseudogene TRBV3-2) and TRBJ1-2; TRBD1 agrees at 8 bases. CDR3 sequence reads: CASSQTGGVGYTF. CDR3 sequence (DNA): TGTGCCAGCAGCCAAACAGGGGGTGTAGGCTACACCTTC.